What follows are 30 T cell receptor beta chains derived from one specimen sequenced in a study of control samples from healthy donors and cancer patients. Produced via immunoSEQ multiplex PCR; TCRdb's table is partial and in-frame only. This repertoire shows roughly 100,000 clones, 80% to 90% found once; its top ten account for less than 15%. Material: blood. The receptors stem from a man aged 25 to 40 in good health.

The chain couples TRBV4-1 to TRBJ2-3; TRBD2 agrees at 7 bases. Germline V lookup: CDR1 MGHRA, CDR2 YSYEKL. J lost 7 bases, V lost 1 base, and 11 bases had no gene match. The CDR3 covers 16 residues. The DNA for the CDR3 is TGCGCCAGCAGCCAAGGTCCAGCGGGGCCCGCGAATACGCAGTATTTT. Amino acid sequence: CASSQGPAGPANTQYF.

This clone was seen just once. In DNA form, the CDR3 reads TGTGCCAGCAGCCCCGGACTAGCGGGAGATATCCAGTACTTC. It yields the protein CASSPGLAGDIQYF. The genes are TRBV7-3 and TRBJ2-7; 13 bases map to TRBD2. This CDR3 comprises 14 residues. Per the germline V gene, CDR1 is SGHTA and CDR2 is FQGTGA. J was trimmed by 10 bases and V by 5 bases; bases with no gene match: 8.

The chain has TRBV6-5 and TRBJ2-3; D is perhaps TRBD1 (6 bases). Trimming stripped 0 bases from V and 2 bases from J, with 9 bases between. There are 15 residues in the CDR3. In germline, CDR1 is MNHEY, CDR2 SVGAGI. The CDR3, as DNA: TGTGCCAGCAGTTACTCTGACAGGTTCACAGATACGCAGTATTTT. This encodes CASSYSDRFTDTQYF.

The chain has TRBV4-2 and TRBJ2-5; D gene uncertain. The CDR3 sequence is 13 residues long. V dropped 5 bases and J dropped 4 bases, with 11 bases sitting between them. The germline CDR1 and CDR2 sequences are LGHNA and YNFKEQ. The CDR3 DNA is TGTGCCAGCAGCGTACTAATGGGAGAGACCCAGTACTTC. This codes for CASSVLMGETQYF.

The CDR3 DNA sequence: TGTGCCAGCAGCCTGGGGACAGGATCATGGGGTTCACCCCTCCACTTT. Protein product: CASSLGTGSWGSPLHF. The gene calls are TRBV11-3 and TRBJ1-6; 8 positions agree with TRBD1. V lost 5 bases to trimming and J lost 9 bases; unmatched junction nucleotides: 12. The CDR3 sequence is 16 residues long. From germline, CDR1 is SGHNT and CDR2 YENEEA.

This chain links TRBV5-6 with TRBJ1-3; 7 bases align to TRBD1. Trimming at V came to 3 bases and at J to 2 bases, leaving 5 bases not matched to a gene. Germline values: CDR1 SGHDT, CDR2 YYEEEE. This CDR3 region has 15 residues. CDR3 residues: CASSSDRETGNTIYF. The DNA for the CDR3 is TGTGCCAGCAGCTCCGACAGGGAAACTGGAAACACCATATATTTT.

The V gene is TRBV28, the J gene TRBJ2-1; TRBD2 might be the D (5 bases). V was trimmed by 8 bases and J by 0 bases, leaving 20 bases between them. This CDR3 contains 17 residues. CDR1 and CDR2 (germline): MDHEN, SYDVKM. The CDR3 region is CASASTGTASSYNEQFF. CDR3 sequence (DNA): TGTGCCAGCGCTAGTACGGGAACCGCGAGCTCCTACAATGAGCAGTTCTTC.

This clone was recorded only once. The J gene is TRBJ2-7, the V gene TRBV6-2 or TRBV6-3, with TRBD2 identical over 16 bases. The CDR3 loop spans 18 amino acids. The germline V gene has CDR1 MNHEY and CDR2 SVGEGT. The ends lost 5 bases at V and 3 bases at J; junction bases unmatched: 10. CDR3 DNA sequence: TGTGCCAGCAGTATGGGACTAGCGGGAGGGCTGACAAGCTACGAGCAGTACTTC. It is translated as CASSMGLAGGLTSYEQYF.

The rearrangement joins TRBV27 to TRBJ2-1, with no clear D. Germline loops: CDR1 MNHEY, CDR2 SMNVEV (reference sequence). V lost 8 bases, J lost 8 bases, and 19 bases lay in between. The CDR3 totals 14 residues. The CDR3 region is CASRLLGQVDEQFF. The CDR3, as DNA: TGTGCCAGCCGCTTATTGGGCCAAGTGGATGAGCAGTTCTTC.

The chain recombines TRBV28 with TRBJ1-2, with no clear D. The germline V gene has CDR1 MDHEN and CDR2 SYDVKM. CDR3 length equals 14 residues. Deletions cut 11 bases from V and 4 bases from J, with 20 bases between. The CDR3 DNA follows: TGTGCCGTTGTTGGTTCGGGTCGTGGCTATGGCTACACCTTC. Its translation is CAVVGSGRGYGYTF.

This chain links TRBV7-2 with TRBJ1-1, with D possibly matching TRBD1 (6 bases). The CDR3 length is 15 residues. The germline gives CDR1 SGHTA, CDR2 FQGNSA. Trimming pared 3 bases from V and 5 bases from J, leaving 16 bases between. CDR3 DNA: TGTGCCAGCAGCTTTGGAAGGACAGTCTCAACTGAAGCTTTCTTT. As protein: CASSFGRTVSTEAFF.

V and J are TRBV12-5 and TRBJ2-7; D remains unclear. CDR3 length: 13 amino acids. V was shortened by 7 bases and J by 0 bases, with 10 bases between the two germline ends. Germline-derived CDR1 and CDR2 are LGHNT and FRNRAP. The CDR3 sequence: CASAFGSSYEQYF. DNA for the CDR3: TGTGCTAGTGCCTTCGGTAGCTCCTACGAGCAGTACTTC.

This CDR3 is CASSQDFAGKGGRNTEAFF. In DNA form, the CDR3 reads TGTGCCAGCAGCCAAGATTTTGCGGGTAAAGGGGGGAGGAACACTGAAGCTTTCTTT. The chain combines TRBV14 with TRBJ1-1, with D perhaps TRBD1 (6 bases). CDR3 length: 19 residues. Germline loops: CDR1 SGHDN, CDR2 FVKESK. V shed 0 bases and J shed 1 base, with 21 bases lying between them.

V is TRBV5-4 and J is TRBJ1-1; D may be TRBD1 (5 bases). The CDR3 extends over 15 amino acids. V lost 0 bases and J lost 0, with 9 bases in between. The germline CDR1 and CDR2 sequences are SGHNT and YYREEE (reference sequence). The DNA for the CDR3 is TGTGCCAGCAGCTTGGACAGGTTGGTGAACACTGAAGCTTTCTTT. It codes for CASSLDRLVNTEAFF.

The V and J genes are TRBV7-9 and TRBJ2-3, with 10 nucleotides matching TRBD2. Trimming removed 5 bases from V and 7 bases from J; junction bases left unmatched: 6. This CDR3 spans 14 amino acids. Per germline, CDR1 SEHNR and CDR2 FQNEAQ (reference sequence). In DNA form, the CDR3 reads TGTGCCAGCAGCATTAGCGGGAGGTATTATACGCAGTATTTT. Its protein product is CASSISGRYYTQYF.

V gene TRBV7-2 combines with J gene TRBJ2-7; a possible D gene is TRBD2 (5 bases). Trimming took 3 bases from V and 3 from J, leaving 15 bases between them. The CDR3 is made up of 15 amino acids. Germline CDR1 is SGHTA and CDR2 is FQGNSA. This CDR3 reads CASSFAAGVGYEQYF. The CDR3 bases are TGTGCCAGCAGCTTTGCGGCGGGTGTCGGCTACGAGCAGTACTTC.

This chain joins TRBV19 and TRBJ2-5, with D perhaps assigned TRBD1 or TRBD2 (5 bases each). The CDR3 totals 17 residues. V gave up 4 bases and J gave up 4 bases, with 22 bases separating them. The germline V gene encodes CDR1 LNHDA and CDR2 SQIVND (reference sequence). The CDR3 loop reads CASSTNPNRYGTETQYF. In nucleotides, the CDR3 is TGTGCCAGTAGTACCAACCCTAATCGGTACGGGACAGAGACCCAGTACTTC.

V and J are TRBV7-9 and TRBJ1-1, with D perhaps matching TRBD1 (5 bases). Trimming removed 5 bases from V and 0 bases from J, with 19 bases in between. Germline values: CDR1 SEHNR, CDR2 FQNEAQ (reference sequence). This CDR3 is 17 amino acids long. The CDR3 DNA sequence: TGTGCCAGCAGCCCACCCGTTGCGGCCAGGGTGAACACTGAAGCTTTCTTT. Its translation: CASSPPVAARVNTEAFF.

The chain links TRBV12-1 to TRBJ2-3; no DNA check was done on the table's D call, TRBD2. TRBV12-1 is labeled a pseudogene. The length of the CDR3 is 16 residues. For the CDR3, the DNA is TGTGCCAGCAGCTCCCCCGGACTAGCGGGTATAGATACGCAGTATTTT. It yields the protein CASSSPGLAGIDTQYF.

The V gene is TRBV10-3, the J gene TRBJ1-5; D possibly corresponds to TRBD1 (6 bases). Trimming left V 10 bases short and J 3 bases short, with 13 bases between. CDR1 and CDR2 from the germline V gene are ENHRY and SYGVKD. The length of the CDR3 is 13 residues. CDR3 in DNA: TGTGCCACCCACAGGGTGATCAATCAGCCCCAGCATTTT. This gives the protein CATHRVINQPQHF.

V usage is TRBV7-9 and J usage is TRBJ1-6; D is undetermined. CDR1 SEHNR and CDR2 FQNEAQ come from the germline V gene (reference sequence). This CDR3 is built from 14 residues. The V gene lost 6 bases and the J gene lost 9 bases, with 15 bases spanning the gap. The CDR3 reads CASRGVAPSSPLHF. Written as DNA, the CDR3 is TGTGCCAGCAGGGGAGTAGCCCCAAGTTCACCCCTCCACTTT.

Written as DNA, the CDR3 is TGCGCCAGCAGTATGGAATTCCAAGAGACCCAGTACTTC. This codes for CASSMEFQETQYF. This chain connects TRBV5-1 to TRBJ2-5, with no clear D. CDR1 is SGHRS and CDR2 is YFSETQ in the germline V gene. The CDR3 spans 13 residues. V lost 5 bases and J lost 1, with 9 bases in between.

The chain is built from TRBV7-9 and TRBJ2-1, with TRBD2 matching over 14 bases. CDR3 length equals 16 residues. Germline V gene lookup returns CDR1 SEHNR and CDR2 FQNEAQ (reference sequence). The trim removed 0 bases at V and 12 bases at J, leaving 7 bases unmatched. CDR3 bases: TGTGCCAGCAGCTTAGCACCGGGACTAGCGGGAGTACCGCAGTTCTTC. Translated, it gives CASSLAPGLAGVPQFF. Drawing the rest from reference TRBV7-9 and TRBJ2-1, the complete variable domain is DTGVSQNPRHKITKRGQNVTFRCDPISEHNRLYWYRQTLGQGPEFLTYFQNEAQLEKSRLLSDRFSAERPKGSFSTLEIQRTEQGDSAMYLCASSLAPGLAGVPQFFGPGTRLTVL.

The CDR3 coding sequence is TGTGCCTGGGGAGCCGGGACGCCCTTGACAGATACGCAGTATTTT. This sequence encodes CAWGAGTPLTDTQYF. The V gene is TRBV30, the J gene TRBJ2-3, with D perhaps TRBD1 or TRBD2 (5 bases each). The V and J ends lost 5 bases and 3 bases respectively, with 18 bases between them. The CDR3 consists of 15 residues. Germline V CDR1 and CDR2: GTSNPN, SVGIG (reference sequence).

The CDR3 DNA sequence: TGTGCCAGCAGCGGGCTGTACGCTGAAGCTTTCTTT. This translates into CASSGLYAEAFF. This chain connects TRBV9 to TRBJ1-1; D gene unclear. Per the germline V gene, CDR1 is SGDLS and CDR2 is YYNGEE. CDR3 length: 12 residues. Trimming took 3 bases from V and 6 from J, leaving 9 bases between them.

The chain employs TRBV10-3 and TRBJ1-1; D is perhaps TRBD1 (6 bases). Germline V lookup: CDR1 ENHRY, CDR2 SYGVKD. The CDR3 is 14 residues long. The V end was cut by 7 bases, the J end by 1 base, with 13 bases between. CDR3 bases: TGTGCCATCACCTCCCGGGGGGCGAACACTGAAGCTTTCTTT. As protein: CAITSRGANTEAFF.

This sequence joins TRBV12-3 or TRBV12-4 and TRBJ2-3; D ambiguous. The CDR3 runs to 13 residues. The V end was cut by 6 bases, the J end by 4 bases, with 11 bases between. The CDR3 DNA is TGTGCCAGCAGATTCACGCTCGCAGATACGCAGTATTTT. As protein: CASRFTLADTQYF.

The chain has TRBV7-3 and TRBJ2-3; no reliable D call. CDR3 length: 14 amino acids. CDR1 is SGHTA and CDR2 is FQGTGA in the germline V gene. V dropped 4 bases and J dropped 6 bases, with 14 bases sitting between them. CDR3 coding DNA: TGTGCCAGCAGCTCCGGCTCCGGGCGGGATACGCAGTATTTT. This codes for CASSSGSGRDTQYF.

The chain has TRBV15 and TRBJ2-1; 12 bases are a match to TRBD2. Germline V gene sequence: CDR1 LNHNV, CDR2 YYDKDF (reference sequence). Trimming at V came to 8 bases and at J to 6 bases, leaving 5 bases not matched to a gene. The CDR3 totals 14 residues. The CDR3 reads CATGTSGLINEQFF. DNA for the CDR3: TGTGCCACCGGGACTAGCGGGCTGATCAATGAGCAGTTCTTC.

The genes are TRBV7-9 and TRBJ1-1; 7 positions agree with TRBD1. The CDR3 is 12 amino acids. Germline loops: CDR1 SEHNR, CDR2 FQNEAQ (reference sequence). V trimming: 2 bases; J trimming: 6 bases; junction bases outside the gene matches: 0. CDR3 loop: CASSLTGAEAFF. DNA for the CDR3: TGTGCCAGCAGCTTAACAGGGGCTGAAGCTTTCTTT.